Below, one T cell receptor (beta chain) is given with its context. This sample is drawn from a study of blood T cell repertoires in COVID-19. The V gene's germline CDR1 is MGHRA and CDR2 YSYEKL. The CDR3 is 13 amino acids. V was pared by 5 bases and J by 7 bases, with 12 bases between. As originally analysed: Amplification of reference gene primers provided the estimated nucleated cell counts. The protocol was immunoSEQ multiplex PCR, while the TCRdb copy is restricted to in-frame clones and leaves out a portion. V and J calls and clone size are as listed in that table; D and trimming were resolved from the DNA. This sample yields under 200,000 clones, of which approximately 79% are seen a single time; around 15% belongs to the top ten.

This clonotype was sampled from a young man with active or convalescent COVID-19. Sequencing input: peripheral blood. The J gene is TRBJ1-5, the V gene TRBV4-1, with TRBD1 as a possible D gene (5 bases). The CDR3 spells CASSVDRLQPQHF. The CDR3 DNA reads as TGCGCCAGCAGCGTCGACAGATTGCAGCCCCAGCATTTT.